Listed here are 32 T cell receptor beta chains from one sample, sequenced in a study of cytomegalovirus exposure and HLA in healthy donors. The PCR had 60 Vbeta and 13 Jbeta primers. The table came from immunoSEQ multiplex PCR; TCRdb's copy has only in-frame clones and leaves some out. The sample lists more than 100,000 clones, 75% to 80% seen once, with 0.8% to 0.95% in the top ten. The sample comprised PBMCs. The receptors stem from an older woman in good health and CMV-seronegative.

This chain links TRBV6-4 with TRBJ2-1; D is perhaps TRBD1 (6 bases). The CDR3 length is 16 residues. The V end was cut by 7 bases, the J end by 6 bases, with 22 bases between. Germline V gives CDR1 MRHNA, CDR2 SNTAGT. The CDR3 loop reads CASNQTGISYSNEQFF. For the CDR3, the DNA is TGTGCCAGCAACCAGACAGGAATTAGTTATAGCAATGAGCAGTTCTTC.

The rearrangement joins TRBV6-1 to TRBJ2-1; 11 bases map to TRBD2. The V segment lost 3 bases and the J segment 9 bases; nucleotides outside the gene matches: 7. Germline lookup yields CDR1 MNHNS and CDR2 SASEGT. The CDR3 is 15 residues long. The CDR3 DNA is TGTGCCAGCAGTGATAGCGGGAGGGCCTCTGTTGAGCAGTTCTTC. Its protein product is CASSDSGRASVEQFF.

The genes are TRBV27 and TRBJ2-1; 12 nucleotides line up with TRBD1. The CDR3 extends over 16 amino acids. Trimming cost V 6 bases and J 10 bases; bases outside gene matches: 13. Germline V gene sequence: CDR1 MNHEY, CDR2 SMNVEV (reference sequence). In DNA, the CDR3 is TGTGCCAGCAGACACCCCCGGGACAGGGGGCTTTGGGAGCAGTTCTTC. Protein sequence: CASRHPRDRGLWEQFF.

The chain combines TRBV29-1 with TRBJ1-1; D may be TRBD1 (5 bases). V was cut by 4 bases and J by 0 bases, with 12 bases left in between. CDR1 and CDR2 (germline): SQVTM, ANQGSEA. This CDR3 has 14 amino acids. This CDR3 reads CSVVGAGLNTEAFF. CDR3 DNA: TGCAGCGTTGTTGGGGCAGGGCTGAACACTGAAGCTTTCTTT.

The CDR3 here is CASSLVSAGVNTEAFF. CDR3 in DNA: TGCGCCAGCAGCTTGGTTTCCGCGGGGGTGAACACTGAAGCTTTCTTT. V usage is TRBV5-1 and J usage is TRBJ1-1, with D possibly TRBD1 on 5 matching bases. Germline CDR1 SGHRS, CDR2 YFSETQ. Trimming took 0 bases from V and 0 from J, leaving 12 bases between them. This CDR3 spans 16 amino acids.

The CDR3 here is CASKNSGGTYNEQFF. The CDR3 nucleotides read TGTGCCAGCAAAAATAGCGGGGGGACGTACAATGAGCAGTTCTTC. The V gene is TRBV28, the J gene TRBJ2-1; 10 nucleotides agree with TRBD2. The CDR3 runs 15 residues. V was pared by 7 bases and J by 4 bases, with 7 bases of the junction left unmatched. Germline loops: CDR1 MDHEN, CDR2 SYDVKM.

CDR3 amino acids: CASKRGDTQYF. The CDR3 DNA sequence: TGTGCCAGCAAACGCGGAGATACGCAGTATTTT. The chain has TRBV2 and TRBJ2-3; no firm D call. The CDR3 consists of 11 residues. CDR1 is SNHLY and CDR2 is FYNNEI in the germline V gene. Trimming shortened V by 7 bases and J by 5 bases, and 7 bases separated the two germline ends.

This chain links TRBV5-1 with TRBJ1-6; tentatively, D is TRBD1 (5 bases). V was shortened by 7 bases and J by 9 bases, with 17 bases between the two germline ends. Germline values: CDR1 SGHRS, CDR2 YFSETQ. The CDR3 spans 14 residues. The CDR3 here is CASGATSGVSPLHF. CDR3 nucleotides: TGCGCCAGCGGAGCAACCTCGGGGGTTTCACCCCTCCACTTT.

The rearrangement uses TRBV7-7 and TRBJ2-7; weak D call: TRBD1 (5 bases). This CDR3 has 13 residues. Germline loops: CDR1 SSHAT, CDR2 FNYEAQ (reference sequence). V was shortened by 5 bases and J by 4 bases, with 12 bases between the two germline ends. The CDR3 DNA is TGTGCCAGCAGCGTAGGGGCTGGTTACGAGCAGTACTTC. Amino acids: CASSVGAGYEQYF.

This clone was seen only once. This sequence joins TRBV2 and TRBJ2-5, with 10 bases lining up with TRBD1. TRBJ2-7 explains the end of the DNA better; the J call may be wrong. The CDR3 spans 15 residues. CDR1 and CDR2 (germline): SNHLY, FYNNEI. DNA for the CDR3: TGTGCCAGCAGTGCAGACAGGGGGCTTCTCTACGAGCAGTACTTC. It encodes CASSADRGLLYEQYF.

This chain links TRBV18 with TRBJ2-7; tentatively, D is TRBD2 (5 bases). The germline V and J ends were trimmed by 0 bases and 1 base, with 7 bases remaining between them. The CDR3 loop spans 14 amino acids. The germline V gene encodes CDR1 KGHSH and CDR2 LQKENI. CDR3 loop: CASSPPRRSYEQYF. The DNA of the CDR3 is TGTGCCAGCTCACCACCGCGGAGGTCCTACGAGCAGTACTTC.

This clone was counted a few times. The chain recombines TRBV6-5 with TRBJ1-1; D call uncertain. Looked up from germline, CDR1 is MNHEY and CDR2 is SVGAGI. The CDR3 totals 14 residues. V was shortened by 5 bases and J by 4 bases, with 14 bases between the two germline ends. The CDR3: CASSLTFSGTEAFF. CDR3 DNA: TGTGCCAGCAGTCTGACTTTTAGTGGCACTGAAGCTTTCTTT.

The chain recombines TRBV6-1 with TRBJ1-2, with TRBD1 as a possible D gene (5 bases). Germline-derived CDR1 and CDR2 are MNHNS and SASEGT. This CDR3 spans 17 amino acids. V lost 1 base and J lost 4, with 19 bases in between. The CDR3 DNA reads TGTGCCAGCAGTGAAGGGGCAGGGAGAGCGGGACCCTATGGCTACACCTTC. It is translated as CASSEGAGRAGPYGYTF.

The DNA of the CDR3 is TGTGCCAGTAAGGAGATAGGGGGCTACGAGCAGTACTTC. The encoded protein is CASKEIGGYEQYF. The chain uses TRBV19 and TRBJ2-7, with D possibly being TRBD1 (6 bases). The CDR3 sequence is 13 residues long. Germline CDR1 LNHDA, CDR2 SQIVND (reference sequence). Trimming took off 7 bases at V and 3 bases at J, with 13 bases between the two ends.

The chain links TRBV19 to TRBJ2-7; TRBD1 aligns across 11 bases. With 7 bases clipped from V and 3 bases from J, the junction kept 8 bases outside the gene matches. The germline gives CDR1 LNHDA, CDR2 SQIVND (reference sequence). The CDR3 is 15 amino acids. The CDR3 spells CASTQVGTGGYEQYF. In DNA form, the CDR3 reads TGTGCCAGTACCCAGGTCGGGACAGGGGGCTACGAGCAGTACTTC.

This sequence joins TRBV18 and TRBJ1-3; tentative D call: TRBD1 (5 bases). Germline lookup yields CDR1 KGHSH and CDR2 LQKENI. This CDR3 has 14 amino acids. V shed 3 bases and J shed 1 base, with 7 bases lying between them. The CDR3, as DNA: TGTGCCAGCTCACCTCAGGGTTCTGGAAACACCATATATTTT. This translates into CASSPQGSGNTIYF.

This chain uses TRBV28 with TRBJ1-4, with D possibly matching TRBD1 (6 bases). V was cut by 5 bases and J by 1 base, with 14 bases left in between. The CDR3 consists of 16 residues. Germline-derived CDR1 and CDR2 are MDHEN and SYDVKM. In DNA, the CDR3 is TGTGCCAGCAGTCTCGGAACAGGGTTAACTAATGAAAAACTGTTTTTT. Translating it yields CASSLGTGLTNEKLFF.

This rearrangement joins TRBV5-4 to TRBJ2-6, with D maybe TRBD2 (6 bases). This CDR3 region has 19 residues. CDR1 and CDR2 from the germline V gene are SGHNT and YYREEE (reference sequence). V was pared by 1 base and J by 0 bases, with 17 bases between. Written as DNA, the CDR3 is TGTGCCAGCAGCTTGAAGCGAGGAGGGGCCATCTCTGGGGCCAACGTCCTGACTTTC. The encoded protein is CASSLKRGGAISGANVLTF. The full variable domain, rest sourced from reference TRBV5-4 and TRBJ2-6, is ETGVTQSPTHLIKTRGQQVTLRCSSQSGHNTVSWYQQALGQGPQFIFQYYREEENGRGNFPPRFSGLQFPNYSSELNVNALELDDSALYLCASSLKRGGAISGANVLTFGAGSRLTVL.

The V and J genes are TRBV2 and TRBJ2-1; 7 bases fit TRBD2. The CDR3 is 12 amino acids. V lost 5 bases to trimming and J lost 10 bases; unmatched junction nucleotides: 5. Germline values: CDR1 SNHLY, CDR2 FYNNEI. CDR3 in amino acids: CASSLPGGEQFF. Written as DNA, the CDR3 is TGTGCCAGCAGTCTTCCCGGGGGGGAGCAGTTCTTC.

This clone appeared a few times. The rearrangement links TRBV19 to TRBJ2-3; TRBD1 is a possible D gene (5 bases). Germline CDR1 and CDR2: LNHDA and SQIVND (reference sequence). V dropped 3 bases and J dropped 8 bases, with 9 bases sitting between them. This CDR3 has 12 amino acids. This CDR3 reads CASSIGQGTQYF. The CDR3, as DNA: TGTGCCAGTAGTATCGGTCAGGGTACGCAGTATTTT.

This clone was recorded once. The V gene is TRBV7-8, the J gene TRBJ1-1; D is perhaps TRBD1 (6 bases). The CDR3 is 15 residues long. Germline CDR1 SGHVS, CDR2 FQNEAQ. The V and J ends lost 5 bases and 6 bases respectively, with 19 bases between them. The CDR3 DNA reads TGTGCCAGCAGCCCAAGAGACCAGGGGTTGCCTGAAGCTTTCTTT. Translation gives CASSPRDQGLPEAFF.

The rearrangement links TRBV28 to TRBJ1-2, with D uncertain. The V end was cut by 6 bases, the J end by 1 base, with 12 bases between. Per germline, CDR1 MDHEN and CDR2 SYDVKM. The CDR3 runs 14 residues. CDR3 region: CASSPQVYNYGYTF. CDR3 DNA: TGTGCCAGCAGCCCCCAGGTCTATAACTATGGCTACACCTTC.

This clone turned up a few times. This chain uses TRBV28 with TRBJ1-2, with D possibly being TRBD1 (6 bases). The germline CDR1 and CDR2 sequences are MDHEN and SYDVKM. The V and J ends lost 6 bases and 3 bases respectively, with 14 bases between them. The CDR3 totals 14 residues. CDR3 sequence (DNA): TGTGCCAGCAGCAAAATACAGGGTTACTATGGCTACACCTTC. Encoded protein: CASSKIQGYYGYTF.

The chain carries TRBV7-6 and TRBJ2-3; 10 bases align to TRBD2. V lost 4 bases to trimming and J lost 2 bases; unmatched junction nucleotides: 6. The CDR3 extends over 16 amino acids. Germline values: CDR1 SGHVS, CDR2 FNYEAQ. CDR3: CASSSQLAGFTDTQYF. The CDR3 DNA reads TGTGCCAGCAGCTCTCAACTAGCGGGGTTCACAGATACGCAGTATTTT.

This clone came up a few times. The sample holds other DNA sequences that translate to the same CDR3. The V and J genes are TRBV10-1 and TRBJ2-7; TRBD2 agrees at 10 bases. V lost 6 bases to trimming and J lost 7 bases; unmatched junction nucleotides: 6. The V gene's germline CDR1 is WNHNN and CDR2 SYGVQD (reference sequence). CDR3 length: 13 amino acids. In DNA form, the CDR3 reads TGCGCCAGCAGCTCGAGCGGGAGGGGTGAGCAGTACTTC. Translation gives CASSSSGRGEQYF.

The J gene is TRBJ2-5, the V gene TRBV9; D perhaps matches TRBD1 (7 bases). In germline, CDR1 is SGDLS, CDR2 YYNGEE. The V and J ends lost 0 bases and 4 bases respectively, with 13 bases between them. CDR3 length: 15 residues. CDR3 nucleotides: TGTGCCAGCAGCGTAGGGCAGGGGGGCAGAGAGACCCAGTACTTC. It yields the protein CASSVGQGGRETQYF.

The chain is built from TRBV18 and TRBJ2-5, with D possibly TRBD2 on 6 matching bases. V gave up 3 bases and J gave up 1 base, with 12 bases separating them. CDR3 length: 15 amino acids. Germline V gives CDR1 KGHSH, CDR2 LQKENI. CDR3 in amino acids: CASSPRGLLQETQYF. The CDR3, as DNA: TGTGCCAGCTCACCTAGGGGACTCCTCCAAGAGACCCAGTACTTC.

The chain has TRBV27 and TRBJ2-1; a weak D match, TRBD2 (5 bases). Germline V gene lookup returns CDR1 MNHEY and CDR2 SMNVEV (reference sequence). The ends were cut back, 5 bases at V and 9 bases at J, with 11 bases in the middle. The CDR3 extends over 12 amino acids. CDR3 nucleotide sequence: TGTGCCAGCAGTCGGCTCGGGGTTGAGCAGTTCTTC. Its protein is CASSRLGVEQFF.

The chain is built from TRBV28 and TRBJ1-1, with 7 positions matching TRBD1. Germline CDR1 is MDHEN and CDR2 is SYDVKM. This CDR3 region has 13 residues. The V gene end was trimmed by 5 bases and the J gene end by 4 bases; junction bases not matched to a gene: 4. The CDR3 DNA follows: TGTGCCAGCAGTCGACAGGGAGGCACTGAAGCTTTCTTT. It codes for CASSRQGGTEAFF.

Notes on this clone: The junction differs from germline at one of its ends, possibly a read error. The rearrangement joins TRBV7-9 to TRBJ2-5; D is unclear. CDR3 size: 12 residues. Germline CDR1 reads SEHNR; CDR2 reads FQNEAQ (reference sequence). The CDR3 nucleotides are TGTTCCAGCAGCTTAGATCGGGAGACCCAGTACTTC. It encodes CSSSLDRETQYF.

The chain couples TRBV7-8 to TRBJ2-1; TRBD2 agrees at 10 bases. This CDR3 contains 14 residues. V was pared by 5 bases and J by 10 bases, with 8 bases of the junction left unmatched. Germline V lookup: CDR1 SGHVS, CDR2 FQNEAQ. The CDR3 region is CASSHPWTSGEQFF. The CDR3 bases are TGTGCCAGCAGCCACCCCTGGACTAGCGGAGAGCAGTTCTTC. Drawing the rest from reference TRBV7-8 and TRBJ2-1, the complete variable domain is GAGVSQSPRYKVAKRGQDVALRCDPISGHVSLFWYQQALGQGPEFLTYFQNEAQLDKSGLPSDRFFAERPEGSVSTLKIQRTQQEDSAVYLCASSHPWTSGEQFFGPGTRLTVL.

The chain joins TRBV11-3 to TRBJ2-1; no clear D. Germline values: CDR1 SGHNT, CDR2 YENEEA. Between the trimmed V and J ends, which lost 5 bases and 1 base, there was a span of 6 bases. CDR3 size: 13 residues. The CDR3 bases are TGTGCCAGCAGCCCGGGTTCCTACAATGAGCAGTTCTTC. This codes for CASSPGSYNEQFF.